A single sample gave rise to the 3 T cell receptor beta chains below, sequenced in a study of T cell responses to AZD1222 COVID-19 vaccine. Only in-frame clones appear in the TCRdb table, and some are missing; sequencing was by immunoSEQ multiplex PCR. Of 120,000 or so clones in the sample, over 75% are singletons; the top ten hold roughly 10%. Here the sequenced sample was peripheral blood, taken on day 0 of AZD1222 vaccination. The receptors stem from an adult in good health.

This clone has more than one count but fewer than ten. The CDR3 coding sequence is TGTGCCAGCAGCCAAAGGGCTAGAAGCGCTGAAGCTTTCTTT. This translates into CASSQRARSAEAFF. The chain carries TRBV14 and TRBJ1-1; no clear D gene. V was cut by 2 bases and J by 6 bases, with 13 bases left in between. The CDR3 sequence is 14 residues long. Germline CDR1 SGHDN, CDR2 FVKESK.

This sequence joins TRBV12-3 or TRBV12-4 and TRBJ1-2, with a tentative D call TRBD1 (6 bases). The V end was cut by 6 bases, the J end by 2 bases, with 10 bases between. The CDR3 is 13 amino acids. CDR3 sequence reads: CASSATGNYGYTF. Written as DNA, the CDR3 is TGTGCCAGCAGCGCAACAGGGAACTATGGCTACACCTTC.

The chain recombines TRBV7-3 with TRBJ1-1, with D maybe TRBD1 (5 bases). Germline V gene data show CDR1 as SGHTA and CDR2 as FQGTGA. Trimming pared 5 bases from V and 5 bases from J, leaving 15 bases between. This CDR3 contains 14 residues. The CDR3 here is CASSEGVTGTEAFF. The CDR3 nucleotides read TGTGCCAGCAGCGAAGGGGTGACGGGGACTGAAGCTTTCTTT.